These T cell receptor beta chains were read from a single sample in a study of cytomegalovirus exposure and HLA in healthy donors. The table came from immunoSEQ multiplex PCR; TCRdb's copy has only in-frame clones and leaves some out. The top ten clones hold roughly 1.6% of a sample with fewer than 250,000 clones, roughly 83% of them seen once. The sample was PBMCs. These receptors were obtained from a woman aged 18-29 years in good health and CMV-seronegative. The CDR3 runs from the conserved cysteine through the conserved F or W. A D gene is named only where the DNA matches it firmly.

V	D	J	CDR3
TRBV27	TRBD2	TRBJ2-2	CASSLAPGGIAGELFF
TRBV5-6	TRBD1	TRBJ1-5	CASSRRLTGLEYQPQHF
TRBV5-1	TRBD1	TRBJ1-2	CASSSQGAEGYTF
TRBV6-4	.	TRBJ2-3	CASRRTRTDTQYF
TRBV19	TRBD1	TRBJ1-1	CASRHRGLWAFF
TRBV18	TRBD1	TRBJ1-2	CASSPQPPGQGGGYTF
TRBV13	TRBD2	TRBJ2-3	CASSLSGGAFTDTQYF
TRBV18	.	TRBJ2-5	CASSQGVHQETQYF
TRBV7-9	TRBD2	TRBJ2-2	CASSLGVAGAGTGELFF
TRBV15	TRBD2	TRBJ2-1	CATSRASGGSEQFF
TRBV5-1	.	TRBJ1-6	CASSLEGVRSPLHF
TRBV5-4	TRBD1	TRBJ2-7	CASSSLTGGGSYEQYF
TRBV30	.	TRBJ2-5	CAWSVEGVEETQYF
TRBV4-1	TRBD1	TRBJ2-1	CASSPPRDRVVAHEQFF
TRBV11-3	TRBD2	TRBJ2-3	CASSLGGGNTDTQYF
TRBV11-3	.	TRBJ1-1	CASSSGRGRNTEAFF
TRBV2	TRBD1	TRBJ1-4	CASSGQGADNEKLFF
TRBV19	.	TRBJ1-1	CASTMGASGEAFF
TRBV4-2	.	TRBJ2-2	CASSPDSFSRELFF
TRBV6-1	.	TRBJ2-1	CASTSLAIEQFF
TRBV19	.	TRBJ1-2	CASRKTGLYGYTF
TRBV21-1	.	TRBJ2-5	CASSPQGPDRGRETQYF
TRBV5-4	TRBD2	TRBJ2-2	CASRASGNKATGELFF
TRBV5-4	.	TRBJ1-2	CASSLGGLYGYTF
TRBV5-4	TRBD1	TRBJ1-2	CASSLAGTGVGYTF
TRBV6-1	.	TRBJ1-2	CASSDRAGGYGYTF
TRBV5-1	.	TRBJ2-3	CASKARGREDTQYF
TRBV28	.	TRBJ1-2	CASSAPGNGYTF
TRBV30	TRBD2	TRBJ2-3	CAWTSGVSTDTQYF
TRBV7-9	.	TRBJ2-7	CASSLASGRGLEQYF
TRBV6-1	TRBD1	TRBJ1-2	CASSEVGQGSEGYTF
TRBV7-8	.	TRBJ2-1	CASSPRPRGKVHNEQFF
TRBV25-1	TRBD1	TRBJ1-4	CASSEVTGAKEKLFF
TRBV29-1	TRBD1	TRBJ1-1	CSVVTGGLEAFF
TRBV5-5	.	TRBJ1-2	CASSQGLANYGYTF
TRBV4-1	TRBD1	TRBJ1-6	CASSQWDRDNSPLHF
TRBV5-5	.	TRBJ1-6	CASSPGQLGNSPLHF
TRBV18	TRBD2	TRBJ2-2	CASSPIWLAGNTGELFF
TRBV14	TRBD1	TRBJ1-1	CASSQAGQPNTEAFF
TRBV7-6	TRBD1	TRBJ2-1	CASSLRSGGAHNEQFF
TRBV19	.	TRBJ1-2	CASSTHRQPLIEGYTF
TRBV5-1	.	TRBJ1-4	CASRRGPEGEKLFF
TRBV7-9	.	TRBJ2-1	CASSFGGRVHNEQFF
TRBV19	TRBD1	TRBJ1-5	CASSATGGNQPQHF
TRBV2	TRBD1	TRBJ1-5	CASTLTGSKQPQHF
TRBV29-1	TRBD1	TRBJ1-1	CSAYVDRVRGNTEAFF
TRBV11-2	.	TRBJ1-6	CASSFGQRNSPLHF